One and the same sample provided the 25 T cell receptor beta chains below, sequenced in a study of shared clonotypes between healthy human individuals. Clones were sequenced by immunoSEQ multiplex PCR, and TCRdb holds only the in-frame ones, with some missing. The sample records 2 million to 2.5 million clones, 85% to 95% being singletons. What was sequenced was naive CD4+ T cells from PBMCs. Documented subset: CD45RA+ positively selected. The receptors were gathered from a man aged 18 to 29 in good health. Some clones in this sample may be carry-over from other donors' samples.

Regarding this clone: The junction and the germline gene differ at one end; a read error may be behind it. This chain joins TRBV11-2 and TRBJ2-7, with 7 nucleotides matching TRBD2. Germline V lookup: CDR1 SGHAT, CDR2 FQNNGV. This CDR3 is built from 15 residues. CDR3 region: CASTLTLASSYEQYF. The CDR3 nucleotides are TGTGCCAGCACCTTAACACTAGCGTCCTCCTACGAGCAGTACTTC.

Turning to this clone: In the same sample, other DNA sequences code for this CDR3. As DNA, the CDR3 is TGTGCCAGCTCCCGGTTGAACACCGGGGAGCTGTTTTTT. Translation: CASSRLNTGELFF. V gene TRBV27 combines with J gene TRBJ2-2; D gene unclear. V lost 8 bases and J 1 base, leaving 8 bases between the germline ends. Germline V CDR1 and CDR2: MNHEY, SMNVEV (reference sequence). CDR3 size: 13 residues.

The chain combines TRBV5-1 with TRBJ2-1; 10 bases are a match to TRBD2. Trimming removed 7 bases from V and 7 bases from J; junction bases left unmatched: 11. This CDR3 is built from 15 residues. The V gene's germline CDR1 is SGHRS and CDR2 YFSETQ. The CDR3 DNA follows: TGCGCCAGCGAGGGTCGTCCTAGCGGGAGAAATGAGCAGTTCTTC. This encodes CASEGRPSGRNEQFF.

Only one count was recorded for this clone. This sequence joins TRBV4-3 and TRBJ2-2, with TRBD2 matching 8 bases. Losses at the gene ends were 0 bases for V and 0 bases for J; bases not matched to a gene: 3. The CDR3 is made up of 17 amino acids. CDR1 and CDR2 (germline): LGHNA, YSLEER. The CDR3 loop is CASSQDKREPNTGELFF. The CDR3, as DNA: TGCGCCAGCAGCCAAGATAAGCGGGAGCCGAACACCGGGGAGCTGTTTTTT.

To note about this clone: This sample includes further DNA sequences coding for the same CDR3. The chain carries TRBV2 and TRBJ2-7; a possible D gene is TRBD2 (5 bases). With 2 bases removed from V and 7 bases from J, the gap between germline ends came to 9 bases. The CDR3 has 12 residues. Germline CDR1 reads SNHLY; CDR2 reads FYNNEI. For the CDR3, the DNA is TGTGCCAGCAGTGAAAGTAGCGTGGAGCAGTACTTC. Translated: CASSESSVEQYF.

V gene TRBV6-1 combines with J gene TRBJ2-3; TRBD2 agrees at 7 bases. The length of the CDR3 is 13 residues. Germline CDR1 reads MNHNS; CDR2 reads SASEGT. The V and J ends lost 11 bases and 2 bases, in that order; junction bases with no gene match: 7. CDR3 residues: CAGGGRNTDTQYF. CDR3 DNA sequence: TGTGCCGGCGGGGGTCGGAACACAGATACGCAGTATTTT.

The J gene is TRBJ2-3, the V gene TRBV30; 8 bases map to TRBD2. This CDR3 contains 15 residues. Germline V gene sequence: CDR1 GTSNPN, CDR2 SVGIG (reference sequence). With V trimmed by 4 bases and J by 2 bases, 8 bases remained unmatched. The DNA of the CDR3 is TGTGCCTGGATCGTAGCGGGAAGGGTCACAGATACGCAGTATTTT. Translation: CAWIVAGRVTDTQYF.

This chain joins TRBV19 and TRBJ1-4; D unclear. V lost 4 bases to trimming and J lost 6 bases, with 15 bases between them. Germline CDR1 reads LNHDA; CDR2 reads SQIVND (reference sequence). This CDR3 contains 15 residues. CDR3 DNA sequence: TGTGCCAGTAGTACCCAGACGACGGCGGATGAAAAACTGTTTTTT. Amino acids: CASSTQTTADEKLFF.

In this sample, this clone turned up once. V gene TRBV5-1 combines with J gene TRBJ1-1; a weak D match, TRBD1 (6 bases). The V and J ends lost 1 base and 5 bases respectively, with 9 bases between them. Germline-derived CDR1 and CDR2 are SGHRS and YFSETQ. CDR3 length equals 13 residues. DNA of the CDR3: TGCGCCAGCAGCTTGTCAGGGGTTACTGAAGCTTTCTTT. Its translation: CASSLSGVTEAFF.

The table lists this clone with a few counts. The genes are TRBV29-1 and TRBJ1-5; 7 bases are shared with TRBD1. The CDR3 loop spans 12 amino acids. V shed 7 bases, J shed 5 bases, and the junction held 5 bases outside the gene matches. Germline values: CDR1 SQVTM, CDR2 ANQGSEA. CDR3 in DNA: TGCAGCGGACAAGACAGGGATCAGCCCCAGCATTTT. Translating it yields CSGQDRDQPQHF. Full variable domain (remainder filled in from reference TRBV29-1 and TRBJ1-5): SAVISQKPSRDICQRGTSLTIQCQVDSQVTMMFWYRQQPGQSLTLIATANQGSEATYESGFVIDKFPISRPNLTFSTLTVSNMSPEDSSIYLCSGQDRDQPQHFGDGTRLSIL.

The gene calls are TRBV30 and TRBJ1-3; perhaps TRBD1 as D (6 bases). Trimming left V 7 bases short and J 1 base short, with 11 bases between. Per germline, CDR1 GTSNPN and CDR2 SVGIG (reference sequence). This CDR3 spans 13 amino acids. CDR3 sequence reads: CAYDGQSGNTIYF. The CDR3 DNA follows: TGTGCCTACGACGGACAGTCTGGAAACACCATATATTTT.

J is TRBJ2-7 and V is TRBV5-1; tentative D call: TRBD1 (7 bases). Per the germline V gene, CDR1 is SGHRS and CDR2 is YFSETQ. The CDR3 spans 17 residues. With 5 bases removed from V and 1 base from J, the gap between germline ends came to 22 bases. The CDR3 DNA reads TGCGCCAGCAGGCGGCAGGGGGGCGAATCTGGTTCCTACGAGCAGTACTTC. Its translation: CASRRQGGESGSYEQYF.

This clone occurred once. The V gene is TRBV10-3, the J gene TRBJ1-5; D might be TRBD1 (6 bases). The CDR3 is 13 amino acids. Germline assignment: CDR1 ENHRY and CDR2 SYGVKD. V lost 10 bases and J lost 2, with 12 bases in between. The CDR3: CASSEGGNQPQHF. The CDR3 bases are TGTGCCAGCTCAGAGGGGGGCAATCAGCCCCAGCATTTT.

V is TRBV4-2 and J is TRBJ2-1, with 10 bases aligning to TRBD2. The CDR3 spans 15 residues. Germline lookup yields CDR1 LGHNA and CDR2 YNFKEQ. Unmatched junction bases numbered 4, after V lost 6 bases and J lost 2 bases. CDR3 nucleotides: TGTGCCAGCAGTCAAAGCGGGGGGGCCTACAATGAGCAGTTCTTC. It specifies CASSQSGGAYNEQFF.

V usage is TRBV7-3 and J usage is TRBJ2-7; TRBD2 matches at 9 bases. The CDR3 totals 19 residues. Trimming removed 5 bases from V and 2 bases from J; junction bases left unmatched: 19. Germline V gene sequence: CDR1 SGHTA, CDR2 FQGTGA. As DNA, the CDR3 is TGTGCCAGCAGCCCTATCGGGGGACCGGGACTAGCCACTCCCTACGAGCAGTACTTC. It yields the protein CASSPIGGPGLATPYEQYF.

This rearrangement joins TRBV6-1 to TRBJ2-3; 11 nucleotides align to TRBD2. The CDR3 length is 19 residues. The germline V gene encodes CDR1 MNHNS and CDR2 SASEGT. V lost 4 bases, J lost 2 bases, and 14 bases stayed unmatched. CDR3 region: CASSVRGTKLAGDTDTQYF. In DNA, the CDR3 is TGTGCCAGCAGTGTCAGGGGAACCAAACTAGCGGGAGACACAGATACGCAGTATTTT.

J is TRBJ2-2 and V is TRBV4-1; either TRBD1 or TRBD2 may fit D (5 bases each). The CDR3 runs to 14 residues. Germline lookup yields CDR1 MGHRA and CDR2 YSYEKL. Trimming shortened V by 2 bases and J by 8 bases, and 12 bases separated the two germline ends. The chain's CDR3 is CASSQRGRRGELFF. CDR3 coding DNA: TGCGCCAGCAGCCAAAGGGGACGGCGAGGGGAGCTGTTTTTT.

Points on this clone: Other DNA variants within this sample encode the same CDR3. The chain uses TRBV5-1 and TRBJ2-7, with D perhaps TRBD2 (6 bases). Trimming stripped 0 bases from V and 6 bases from J, with 13 bases between. Germline lookup yields CDR1 SGHRS and CDR2 YFSETQ. The CDR3 length is 14 residues. Here the CDR3 reads CASSLEGQGGEQYF. DNA for the CDR3: TGCGCCAGCAGCTTGGAGGGCCAGGGAGGCGAGCAGTACTTC.

The genes are TRBV27 and TRBJ1-5; D uncertain. Germline values: CDR1 MNHEY, CDR2 SMNVEV (reference sequence). Trimming removed 6 bases at V and 6 bases at J, with 12 bases between. The CDR3 consists of 13 residues. CDR3 amino acids: CASSIKPGQPQHF. Here the CDR3 DNA reads TGTGCCAGCAGCATAAAACCCGGTCAGCCCCAGCATTTT.

The CDR3 region has the DNA TGCGCCAGCAGCCAACGAGACCGGGGAACCGGGGAGCTGTTTTTT. Its translation is CASSQRDRGTGELFF. The chain couples TRBV4-1 to TRBJ2-2; possible D gene TRBD2, 5 bases. This CDR3 contains 15 residues. Germline-derived CDR1 and CDR2 are MGHRA and YSYEKL. Trimming stripped 2 bases from V and 5 bases from J, with 12 bases between.

The rearrangement links TRBV7-2 to TRBJ2-7, with D unclear. CDR1 SGHTA and CDR2 FQGNSA come from the germline V gene. V dropped 1 base and J dropped 8 bases, with 12 bases sitting between them. The CDR3 sequence is 13 residues long. CDR3 in amino acids: CASSLVRPPQQYF. In DNA, the CDR3 is TGTGCCAGCAGCTTAGTAAGGCCCCCACAGCAGTACTTC.

About this clone: At the DNA level, this CDR3 is encoded by other sequences in the same sample as well. The rearrangement uses TRBV7-2 and TRBJ2-7, with a tentative D call TRBD2 (6 bases). This CDR3 comprises 14 residues. From germline, CDR1 is SGHTA and CDR2 FQGNSA. V was trimmed by 2 bases and J by 2 bases, leaving 10 bases between them. The CDR3 loop reads CASSLIPGAYEQYF. CDR3 DNA sequence: TGTGCCAGCAGCTTAATCCCGGGGGCCTACGAGCAGTACTTC.

This sequence joins TRBV7-2 and TRBJ2-7; the match to TRBD2 covers 8 bases. CDR3 length: 15 residues. The junction had 7 bases not matched to a gene; V was cut back by 1 base and J by 5 bases. Germline values: CDR1 SGHTA, CDR2 FQGNSA. CDR3 coding DNA: TGTGCCAGCAGCTTAGGCTCGGGGGGGTCTGACGAGCAGTACTTC. Protein sequence: CASSLGSGGSDEQYF.

To note about this clone: The sample contains more than one DNA sequence encoding this CDR3. The chain carries TRBV28 and TRBJ1-2; tentatively, D is TRBD1 (6 bases). V gave up 6 bases and J gave up 2 bases, with 10 bases separating them. Germline V gene sequence: CDR1 MDHEN, CDR2 SYDVKM. The CDR3 extends over 13 amino acids. The CDR3 sequence: CASSLDSNYGYTF. CDR3 in DNA: TGTGCCAGCAGCCTGGACAGCAACTATGGCTACACCTTC.

The rearrangement uses TRBV2 and TRBJ2-2; 9 bases map to TRBD1. V trimming: 6 bases; J trimming: 5 bases; junction bases outside the gene matches: 7. The CDR3 covers 15 residues. Germline V gene data show CDR1 as SNHLY and CDR2 as FYNNEI. The DNA for the CDR3 is TGTGCCAGCAGCCCGGGACAGGGAGAGACCGGGGAGCTGTTTTTT. Translated: CASSPGQGETGELFF.